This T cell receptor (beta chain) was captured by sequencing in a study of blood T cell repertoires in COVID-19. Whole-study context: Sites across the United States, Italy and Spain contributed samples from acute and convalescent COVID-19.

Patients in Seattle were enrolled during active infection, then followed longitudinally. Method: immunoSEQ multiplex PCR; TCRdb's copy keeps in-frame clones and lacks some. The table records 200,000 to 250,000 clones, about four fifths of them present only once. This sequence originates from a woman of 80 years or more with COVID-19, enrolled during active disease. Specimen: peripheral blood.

CDR3 amino acids: CAGKGVETGELFF. The CDR3, as DNA: TGTGCCGGCAAGGGGGTAGAAACCGGGGAGCTGTTTTTT. This chain uses TRBV2 with TRBJ2-2; TRBD1 might be the D (6 bases). CDR1 and CDR2 (germline): SNHLY, FYNNEI. Trimming pared 11 bases from V and 5 bases from J, leaving 15 bases between. This CDR3 contains 13 residues.